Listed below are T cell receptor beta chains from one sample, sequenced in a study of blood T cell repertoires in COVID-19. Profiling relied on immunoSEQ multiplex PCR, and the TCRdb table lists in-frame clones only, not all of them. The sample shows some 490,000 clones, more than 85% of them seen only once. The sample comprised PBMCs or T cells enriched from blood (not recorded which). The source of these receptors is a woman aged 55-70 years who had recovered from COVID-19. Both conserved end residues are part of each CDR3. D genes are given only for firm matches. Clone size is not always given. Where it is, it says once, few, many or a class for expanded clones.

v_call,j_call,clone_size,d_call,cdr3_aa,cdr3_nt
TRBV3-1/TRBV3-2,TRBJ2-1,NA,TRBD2,CASRTSGGVSPTEQFF,TGTGCCAGCAGGACTAGCGGGGGAGTAAGTCCCACTGAGCAGTTCTTC
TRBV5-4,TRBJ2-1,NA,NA,CASRPGTLGPNEQFF,TGTGCCAGCAGGCCCGGGACTTTGGGCCCAAATGAGCAGTTCTTC
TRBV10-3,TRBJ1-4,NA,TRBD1,CAISDKTGGNEKLFF,TGTGCCATCAGTGATAAGACAGGGGGAAATGAAAAACTGTTTTTT
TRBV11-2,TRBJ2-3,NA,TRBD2,CASSPLAGDLRDTQYF,TGTGCCAGCAGCCCCCTAGCGGGGGATCTTCGGGATACGCAGTATTTT
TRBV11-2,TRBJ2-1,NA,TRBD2,CASSSLLWASGGAQEQFF,TGTGCCAGCAGCTCCCTCCTGTGGGCTAGCGGGGGGGCACAGGAGCAGTTCTTC
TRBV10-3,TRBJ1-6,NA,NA,CAISLLESGNSPLHF,TGTGCCATCAGTCTGTTGGAGTCGGGAAATTCACCCCTCCACTTT
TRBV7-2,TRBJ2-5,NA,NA,CASSLVRGMGTQYF,TGTGCCAGCAGCTTAGTAAGGGGTATGGGGACCCAGTACTTC
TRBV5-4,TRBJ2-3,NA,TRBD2,CASSPSGGWADTQYF,TGTGCCAGCAGCCCTAGCGGGGGGTGGGCAGATACGCAGTATTTT
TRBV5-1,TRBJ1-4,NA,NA,CASSPIGMTGEKLFF,TGCGCCAGCAGCCCTATAGGTATGACGGGTGAAAAACTGTTTTTT
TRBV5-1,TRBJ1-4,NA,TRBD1,CASSFQGANEKLFF,TGCGCCAGCAGCTTTCAGGGGGCTAATGAAAAACTGTTTTTT
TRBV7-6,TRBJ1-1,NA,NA,CASSLGPGMNTEAFF,TGTGCCAGCAGCTTAGGCCCGGGGATGAACACTGAAGCTTTCTTT
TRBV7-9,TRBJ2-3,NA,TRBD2,CASSLGGYRRVHTDTQYF,TGTGCCAGCAGCTTGGGGGGGTACAGGCGGGTTCACACAGATACGCAGTATTTT
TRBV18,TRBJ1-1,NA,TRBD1,CASSPPTGMNTEAFF,TGTGCCAGCTCACCACCGACAGGGATGAACACTGAAGCTTTCTTT
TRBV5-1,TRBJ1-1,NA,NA,CASSSTGHTEAFF,TGCGCCAGCAGCTCCACAGGGCACACTGAAGCTTTCTTT
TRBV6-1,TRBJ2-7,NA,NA,CASSELRVEQYF,TGTGCCAGCAGTGAACTCCGGGTTGAGCAGTACTTC
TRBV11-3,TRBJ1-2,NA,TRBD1,CASSPYDRGSDYGYTF,TGTGCCAGCAGCCCCTATGACAGGGGAAGTGACTATGGCTACACCTTC
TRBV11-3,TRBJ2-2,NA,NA,CASSRDTGELFF,TGTGCCAGCAGCCGGGATACCGGGGAGCTGTTTTTT
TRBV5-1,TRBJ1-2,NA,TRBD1,CASSSDLGLTGYSGYTF,TGCGCCAGCAGCTCGGACCTTGGATTGACAGGGTACTCTGGCTACACCTTC
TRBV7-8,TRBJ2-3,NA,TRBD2,CASSWGGRTDTQYF,TGTGCCAGCAGCTGGGGGGGTAGGACAGATACGCAGTATTTT
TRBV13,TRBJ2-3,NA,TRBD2,CASRPRLAGVHTDTQYF,TGTGCCAGCAGGCCCCGACTAGCGGGGGTCCACACAGATACGCAGTATTTT
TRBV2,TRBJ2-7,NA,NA,CASSEARGGIYEQYF,TGTGCCAGCAGTGAAGCGCGCGGAGGAATCTACGAGCAGTACTTC
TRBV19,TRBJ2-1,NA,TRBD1,CASSHPGTGIYNEQFF,TGTGCCAGTAGTCACCCGGGGACAGGGATCTACAATGAGCAGTTCTTC
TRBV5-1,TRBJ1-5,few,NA,CASSPPVRGNQPQHF,TGCGCCAGCAGCCCCCCAGTAAGGGGGAATCAGCCCCAGCATTTT
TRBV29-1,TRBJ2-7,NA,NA,CSVEVLAGEHEQYF,TGCAGCGTGGAAGTGCTGGCAGGGGAACACGAGCAGTACTTC
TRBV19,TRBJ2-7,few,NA,CASSIGGRF,TGTGCCAGTAGTATAGGAGGGAGGTTC
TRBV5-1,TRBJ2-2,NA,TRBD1,CASRTGTGNTGELFF,TGCGCCAGCCGAACCGGGACAGGGAACACCGGGGAGCTGTTTTTT
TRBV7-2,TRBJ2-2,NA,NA,CASSLARGKGGELFF,TGTGCCAGCAGCTTAGCCAGGGGAAAGGGCGGGGAGCTGTTTTTT
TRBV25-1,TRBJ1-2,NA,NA,CASHNRGTGGYTF,TGTGCCAGCCACAATCGGGGGACGGGTGGCTACACCTTC
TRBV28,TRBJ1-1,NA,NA,CASSYRLNTEAFF,TGTGCCAGCAGTTACAGGTTGAACACTGAAGCTTTCTTT
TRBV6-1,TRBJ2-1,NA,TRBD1,CASSGKGGQGANEQFF,TGTGCCAGCAGTGGAAAGGGGGGACAGGGGGCGAATGAGCAGTTCTTC
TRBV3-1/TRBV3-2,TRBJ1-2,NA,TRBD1,CASSPGTGPYGYTF,TGTGCCAGCAGCCCCGGGACAGGACCTTATGGCTACACCTTC
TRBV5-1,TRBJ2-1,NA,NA,CASSSPGAQYNEQFF,TGCGCCAGCAGCTCCCCAGGGGCCCAATACAATGAGCAGTTCTTC
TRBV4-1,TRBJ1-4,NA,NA,CASSQSYRATNEKLFF,TGCGCCAGCAGCCAATCCTACAGAGCAACTAATGAAAAACTGTTTTTT
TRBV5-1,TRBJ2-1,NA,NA,CASSLAGTRDEQFF,TGCGCCAGCAGCTTAGCCGGGACACGGGATGAGCAGTTCTTC
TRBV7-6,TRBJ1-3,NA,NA,CASSSNEGNTIYF,TGTGCCAGCAGCTCAAATGAGGGAAACACCATATATTTT
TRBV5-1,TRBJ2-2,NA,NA,CASSAGPGDTGELFF,TGCGCCAGCAGTGCGGGACCCGGCGACACCGGGGAGCTGTTTTTT
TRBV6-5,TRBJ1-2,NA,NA,CASKRREDYGYTF,TGTGCCAGCAAACGCAGGGAGGACTATGGCTACACCTTC
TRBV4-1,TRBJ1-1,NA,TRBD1,CASSQVGQGAPEAFF,TGCGCCAGCAGCCAAGTAGGACAGGGGGCTCCTGAAGCTTTCTTT
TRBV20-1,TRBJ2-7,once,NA,CSASSIQDTYEQYF,TGCAGTGCTAGTTCCATACAGGACACCTACGAGCAGTACTTC
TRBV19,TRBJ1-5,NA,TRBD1,CASSNGYRGTIGNQPQHF,TGTGCCAGTAGTAACGGATACAGGGGGACAATTGGCAATCAGCCCCAGCATTTT
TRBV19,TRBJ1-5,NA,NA,CASSETGSQYSNQPQHF,TGTGCCAGTAGTGAAACAGGGAGCCAGTATAGCAATCAGCCCCAGCATTTT
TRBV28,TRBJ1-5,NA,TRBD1,CASSPRTGRGTQHF,TGTGCCAGCAGCCCGCGGACAGGCCGCGGAACCCAGCATTTT
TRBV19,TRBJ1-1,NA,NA,CASSRGLDSNTEAFF,TGTGCCAGTAGTAGGGGTTTAGACAGCAACACTGAAGCTTTCTTT
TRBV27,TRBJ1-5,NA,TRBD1,CASSPPTGRNQPQHF,TGTGCCAGCAGTCCTCCGACAGGGCGTAATCAGCCCCAGCATTTT
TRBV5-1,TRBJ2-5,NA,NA,CASSPGQPQETQYF,TGCGCCAGCAGCCCCGGACAGCCCCAAGAGACCCAGTACTTC
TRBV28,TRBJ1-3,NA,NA,CASTEQGRKVYGNTIYF,TGTGCCAGCACTGAACAGGGACGGAAGGTTTATGGAAACACCATATATTTT
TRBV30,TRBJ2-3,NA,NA,CAWSRLGGTDTQYF,TGTGCCTGGAGTCGACTAGGGGGCACAGATACGCAGTATTTT
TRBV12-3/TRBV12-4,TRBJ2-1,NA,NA,CASSPAGYEQFF,TGTGCCAGCAGTCCAGCGGGCTATGAGCAGTTCTTC
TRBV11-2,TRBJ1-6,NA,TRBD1,CASSLRQGNNSPLHF,TGTGCCAGCAGCTTACGACAGGGAAATAATTCACCCCTCCACTTT
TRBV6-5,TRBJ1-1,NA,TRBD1,CASSRTGRNTEAFF,TGTGCCAGCAGTCGGACAGGGCGGAACACTGAAGCTTTCTTT
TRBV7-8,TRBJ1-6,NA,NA,CASSLGAFSPLHF,TGTGCCAGCAGCTTAGGGGCATTTTCACCCCTCCACTTT
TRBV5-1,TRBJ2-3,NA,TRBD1,CASSLVWTGAGDTQYF,TGCGCCAGCAGCTTGGTTTGGACAGGGGCTGGAGATACGCAGTATTTT
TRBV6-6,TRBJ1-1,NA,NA,CASSYYGVNTEAFF,TGTGCCAGCAGTTACTACGGTGTGAACACTGAAGCTTTCTTT
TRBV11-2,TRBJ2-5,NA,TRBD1,CASSLAAGTATGETQYF,TGTGCCAGCAGCCTCGCGGCCGGGACAGCAACTGGAGAGACCCAGTACTTC
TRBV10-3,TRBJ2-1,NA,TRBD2,CAISPLAGGLNEQFF,TGTGCCATCAGCCCGCTAGCGGGGGGGCTGAATGAGCAGTTCTTC
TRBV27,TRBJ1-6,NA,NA,CASSLSFGFSYNSPLHF,TGTGCCAGCAGTTTATCGTTCGGGTTCTCCTATAATTCACCCCTCCACTTT
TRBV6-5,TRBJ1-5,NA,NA,CASTSVGADYQPQHF,TGTGCCAGCACATCAGTGGGGGCAGACTACCAGCCCCAGCATTTT
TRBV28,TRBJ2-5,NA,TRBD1,CASSPGTGGLGVETQYF,TGTGCCAGCAGTCCCGGGACAGGGGGCCTGGGGGTGGAGACCCAGTACTTC
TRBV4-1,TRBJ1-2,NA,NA,CASSQGERNYGYTF,TGCGCCAGCAGCCAAGGGGAGAGGAACTATGGCTACACCTTC
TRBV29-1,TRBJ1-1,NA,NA,CSVEDRSDIWMNTEAFF,TGCAGCGTTGAAGATCGGTCGGACATATGGATGAACACTGAAGCTTTCTTT